Below, 21 T cell receptor beta chains from the same sample are listed, as sequenced in a study of blood T cell repertoires in COVID-19. The table came from immunoSEQ multiplex PCR; TCRdb's copy has only in-frame clones and leaves some out. The table has approximately 200,000 clones, over 80% seen once. Sequences were obtained from PBMCs or T cells enriched from blood (not recorded which). The source of these receptors is a man aged 25 to 40 who had recovered from COVID-19.

The gene calls are TRBV12-3 or TRBV12-4 and TRBJ1-2; 8 nucleotides agree with TRBD1. The length of the CDR3 is 13 residues. The ends lost 5 bases at V and 11 bases at J; junction bases unmatched: 10. The CDR3 reads CASSQGTGVRYTF. In DNA, the CDR3 is TGTGCCAGCAGTCAAGGGACAGGTGTTCGATACACCTTC.

The rearrangement links TRBV5-8 to TRBJ1-3; no firm D call. Germline V CDR1 and CDR2: SGHTS, YDEGEE. The CDR3 runs to 13 residues. Trimming removed 2 bases at V and 2 bases at J, with 5 bases between. The CDR3 bases are TGTGCCAGCAGCTTCATCCCTGGAAACACCATATATTTT. Translating gives CASSFIPGNTIYF.

The chain recombines TRBV7-2 with TRBJ1-6, with D possibly TRBD1 on 5 matching bases. Germline CDR1 reads SGHTA; CDR2 reads FQGNSA. The CDR3 spans 15 residues. Trimming cost V 5 bases and J 10 bases, with 18 bases left between them. The CDR3, as DNA: TGTGCCAGCAGCACAGACAGTCCGGCAGTCTCACCCCTCCACTTT. This translates into CASSTDSPAVSPLHF.

This rearrangement joins TRBV11-2 to TRBJ2-1, with D uncertain. The CDR3 totals 15 residues. With 4 bases removed from V and 4 bases from J, the gap between germline ends came to 14 bases. Germline V gives CDR1 SGHAT, CDR2 FQNNGV. In DNA form, the CDR3 reads TGTGCCAGCAGCTCCCTGACAAATAAGTACAATGAGCAGTTCTTC. Translating it yields CASSSLTNKYNEQFF.

This chain uses TRBV6-5 with TRBJ1-6, with 7 nucleotides matching TRBD1. With V trimmed by 6 bases and J by 8 bases, 7 bases remained unmatched. Germline lookup yields CDR1 MNHEY and CDR2 SVGAGI. The CDR3 runs 14 residues. DNA of the CDR3: TGTGCCAGCAGCCCGGGACAGTGGGATTCACCCCTCCACTTT. The encoded protein is CASSPGQWDSPLHF.

The CDR3 reads CASSKGQGAYYGYTF. CDR3 DNA: TGTGCCAGCAGTAAGGGACAGGGGGCCTACTATGGCTACACCTTC. The chain combines TRBV28 with TRBJ1-2, with 12 bases lining up with TRBD1. Germline V gene sequence: CDR1 MDHEN, CDR2 SYDVKM. The junction had 4 bases not matched to a gene; V was cut back by 5 bases and J by 3 bases. The CDR3 spans 15 residues.

The chain carries TRBV9 and TRBJ1-2; D unresolved. The CDR3 extends over 13 amino acids. V lost 3 bases and J lost 4, with 10 bases in between. CDR1 is SGDLS and CDR2 is YYNGEE in the germline V gene. The chain's CDR3 is CASSESGGYGYTF. In DNA, the CDR3 is TGTGCCAGCAGCGAGTCAGGAGGCTATGGCTACACCTTC.

The chain uses TRBV9 and TRBJ2-1, with 8 bases fitting TRBD2. The J segment lost 5 bases and the V segment lost 0 bases, leaving 4 bases of the junction unmatched. Looked up from germline, CDR1 is SGDLS and CDR2 is YYNGEE. The CDR3 totals 15 residues. CDR3 in DNA: TGTGCCAGCAGCGTAGAGCCAGCGGGGGACAATGAGCAGTTCTTC. It is translated as CASSVEPAGDNEQFF.

This clone has only one observation. This chain uses TRBV5-5 with TRBJ1-2, with D possibly being TRBD1 (5 bases). This CDR3 has 15 amino acids. Trimming took off 0 bases at V and 0 bases at J, with 9 bases between the two ends. CDR1 and CDR2 (germline): SGHKS, YYEKEE (reference sequence). The CDR3 sequence is CASSLGQQANYGYTF. The CDR3 DNA reads TGTGCCAGCAGCTTGGGACAGCAAGCTAACTATGGCTACACCTTC.

V usage is TRBV29-1 and J usage is TRBJ1-2; D remains unclear. This CDR3 comprises 14 residues. V lost 2 bases, J lost 8 bases, and 18 bases lay in between. CDR1 SQVTM and CDR2 ANQGSEA come from the germline V gene. The CDR3 spells CSVEFRPESGGYTF. The CDR3 bases are TGCAGCGTTGAATTCAGGCCAGAAAGTGGAGGCTACACCTTC.

This chain uses TRBV5-1 with TRBJ1-6, with 8 bases fitting TRBD1. Trimming cost V 6 bases and J 10 bases; bases outside gene matches: 15. There are 16 residues in the CDR3. The germline CDR1 and CDR2 sequences are SGHRS and YFSETQ. CDR3 sequence reads: CASIYGTRGQRSPLHF. The CDR3, as DNA: TGCGCCAGCATCTATGGCACCAGGGGGCAGCGGTCACCCCTCCACTTT. Supplemented by reference TRBV5-1 and TRBJ1-6, the full variable domain reads KAGVTQTPRYLIKTRGQQVTLSCSPISGHRSVSWYQQTPGQGLQFLFEYFSETQRNKGNFPGRFSGRQFSNSRSEMNVSTLELGDSALYLCASIYGTRGQRSPLHFGNGTRLTVT.

The chain has TRBV6-5 and TRBJ2-1; D is uncertain. Deletions cut 8 bases from V and 2 bases from J, with 10 bases between. The CDR3 has 13 residues. Germline-derived CDR1 and CDR2 are MNHEY and SVGAGI. DNA of the CDR3: TGTGCCAGCCTTACTGTGACCTACAATGAGCAGTTCTTC. This sequence encodes CASLTVTYNEQFF.

J is TRBJ1-1 and V is TRBV24-1, with unresolved D. This CDR3 has 13 amino acids. The V end lost 4 bases, the J end lost 5 bases, and 10 bases lay between the germline ends. Germline V gene sequence: CDR1 KGHDR, CDR2 SFDVKD. Here the CDR3 DNA reads TGTGCCACCAGTGAATCGGGTGGGACTGAAGCTTTCTTT. Translation: CATSESGGTEAFF.

The CDR3 spells CASSPPRDRDGGYTF. The CDR3 bases are TGTGCCAGTAGTCCCCCCCGGGACAGGGACGGTGGCTACACCTTC. The rearrangement uses TRBV19 and TRBJ1-2, with 9 bases lining up with TRBD1. V lost 5 bases to trimming and J lost 7 bases; unmatched junction nucleotides: 11. The CDR3 runs to 15 residues. The germline V gene has CDR1 LNHDA and CDR2 SQIVND (reference sequence).

This clone showed up just a few times. Written as DNA, the CDR3 is TGTGCCAGCAGTCCGGGACTAGCGGTTAGCTCCTACAATGAGCAGTTCTTC. Its translation: CASSPGLAVSSYNEQFF. The chain carries TRBV6-6 and TRBJ2-1, with 11 bases aligning to TRBD2. The CDR3 runs 17 residues. The germline gives CDR1 MNHNY, CDR2 SVGAGI (reference sequence). J gave up 0 bases and V 5 bases, and 6 bases lay outside the gene matches.

This clone appeared a single time. The chain couples TRBV6-5 to TRBJ2-3, with 13 bases fitting TRBD2. The CDR3 length is 16 residues. The germline V gene encodes CDR1 MNHEY and CDR2 SVGAGI. With 4 bases clipped from V and 7 bases from J, the junction kept 8 bases outside the gene matches. The CDR3 DNA reads TGTGCCAGCAGTTCACCCGGGACTAGCGGGAAGAATACGCAGTATTTT. This codes for CASSSPGTSGKNTQYF.

V and J are TRBV27 and TRBJ2-7; TRBD1 might be the D (5 bases). The CDR3 is 17 residues long. Looked up from germline, CDR1 is MNHEY and CDR2 is SMNVEV (reference sequence). Trimming took off 0 bases at V and 7 bases at J, with 22 bases between the two ends. DNA of the CDR3: TGTGCCAGCAGTTTATCGTTCTTGGTTTTCTCTAGGGGAGAGCAGTACTTC. This encodes CASSLSFLVFSRGEQYF.

Regarding this clone: One end of the junction varies from germline; a read error may be responsible. The chain links TRBV7-9 to TRBJ2-1, with 10 bases aligning to TRBD2. CDR1 is SEHNR and CDR2 is FQNEAQ in the germline V gene (reference sequence). The CDR3 spans 15 residues. CDR3 nucleotide sequence: TGTGCCAGCAGCCTAGCGGGGGCCCTTTCCAATGAGCAGTTCTTC. Protein product: CASSLAGALSNEQFF.

This clone was observed once. The chain carries TRBV28 and TRBJ1-5, with a possible D match to TRBD1 (5 bases). The germline V and J ends were trimmed by 2 bases and 6 bases, with 11 bases remaining between them. The CDR3 runs to 14 residues. The germline CDR1 and CDR2 sequences are MDHEN and SYDVKM. CDR3 amino acids: CASSLGGESQPQHF. Written as DNA, the CDR3 is TGTGCCAGCAGTTTAGGAGGGGAGAGTCAGCCCCAGCATTTT.

The chain combines TRBV27 with TRBJ2-1, with D possibly matching TRBD2 (5 bases). The ends were cut back, 2 bases at V and 7 bases at J, with 15 bases in the middle. The CDR3 spans 15 residues. Germline V lookup: CDR1 MNHEY, CDR2 SMNVEV (reference sequence). CDR3 coding DNA: TGTGCCAGCAGTTTAGGGCTAGCCCCTCTAAATGAGCAGTTCTTC. Protein sequence: CASSLGLAPLNEQFF.

V gene TRBV7-9 combines with J gene TRBJ1-5; D is perhaps TRBD1 (5 bases). The V end lost 6 bases, the J end lost 5 bases, and 11 bases lay between the germline ends. The CDR3 is made up of 13 amino acids. The germline CDR1 and CDR2 sequences are SEHNR and FQNEAQ (reference sequence). The CDR3 nucleotides are TGTGCCAGCAGTCTACAAGGGGATCAGCCCCAGCATTTT. Translating it yields CASSLQGDQPQHF.